This record looks at one TCR beta chain sequence and its context. Only in-frame clones appear in the TCRdb table, and some are missing; sequencing was by immunoSEQ multiplex PCR. The data contain some 130,000 clones, more than 80% of them singletons. This entry is derived from a study of control samples from healthy donors and cancer patients. Germline V CDR1 and CDR2: LGHDT, YNNKEL (reference sequence). The CDR3 extends over 13 amino acids. The V and J ends lost 0 bases and 0 bases respectively, with 0 bases between them. The TCR comes from a man between 18 and 29 years old in good health. The chain combines TRBV3-1 (or the pseudogene TRBV3-2) with TRBJ1-3; D gene ambiguous. Sequencing input: blood. The CDR3 coding sequence is TGTGCCAGCAGCCAAGACTCTGGAAACACCATATATTTT. Translated: CASSQDSGNTIYF.